One and the same sample provided the 27 T cell receptor beta chains below, sequenced in a study of regulatory T cells in long-lasting Graves disease. Stated time point: newly diagnosed GD, antithyroid drugs for less than 3 months. Generation of the TCR library employed RNA extracted from PBMCs. Investigators prepared the TCR beta libraries by applying iRepertoire HTBI primers and Arm-PCR of CDR3 regions. TCRdb ran MiXCR on the multiplex PCR reads and lists one entry per CDR3 protein. The repertoire holds some 320,000 distinct CDR3 sequences, 18% seen once, with more than 35% in the top ten. The sample in question was peripheral blood mononuclear cells (PBMCs), obtained at new diagnosis, from a patient treated with antithyroid drugs. These receptors all come from a female donor with Graves disease.

This clonotype was found a few times. The V gene is TRBV5-1, the J gene TRBJ2-7; D is unresolved. Germline V CDR1 and CDR2: SGHRS, YFSETQ. Trimming pared 0 bases from V and 3 bases from J, leaving 16 bases between. The CDR3 sequence is 16 residues long. The CDR3 nucleotides read TGCGCCAGCAGCTTGGTAAAATTTGGACGGCACTACGAGCAGTACTTC. It yields the protein CASSLVKFGRHYEQYF.

There are many counts of this clonotype. CDR3 protein: CASSSIIYKREQYF. The CDR3, as DNA: TGTGCCAGCAGCTCGATAATATATAAGCGAGAGCAGTACTTC. The chain links TRBV7-2 to TRBJ2-7, with D uncertain. The CDR3 runs to 14 residues. The germline V and J ends were trimmed by 4 bases and 7 bases, with 17 bases remaining between them. Germline V CDR1 and CDR2: SGHTA, FQGNSA.

This chain connects TRBV2 to TRBJ2-1; 10 bases are a match to TRBD2. After removal of 8 bases from V and 10 bases from J, the junction contained 11 bases not matched to a gene. This CDR3 region has 14 residues. Germline V CDR1 and CDR2: SNHLY, FYNNEI. The CDR3 nucleotides are TGTGCCAGCTCCCGGACTAGCGGAGTCTACGAGCAGTTCTTC. Translation gives CASSRTSGVYEQFF.

The table lists this clonotype with many counts. V usage is TRBV5-5 and J usage is TRBJ2-3; 7 bases agree with TRBD1. V gave up 4 bases and J gave up 0 bases; unmatched junction bases: 2. Germline V gene sequence: CDR1 SGHKS, CDR2 YYEKEE (reference sequence). CDR3 length equals 14 residues. CDR3 protein: CASSPGQSTDTQYF. The CDR3 nucleotides read TGTGCCAGCAGCCCGGGACAGAGCACAGATACGCAGTATTTT.

J is TRBJ1-3 and V is TRBV29-1; D unclear. The CDR3 runs to 11 residues. V was clipped by 0 bases and J by 11 bases, with 8 bases between them. Per the germline V gene, CDR1 is SQVTM and CDR2 is ANQGSEA. The chain's CDR3 is CSVEDLGSIYF. CDR3 sequence (DNA): TGCAGCGTTGAAGATCTGGGGTCCATATATTTT.

This clonotype occurred a few times. It may be a read error: a sequence one base away is much more abundant. V gene TRBV28 combines with J gene TRBJ2-3; 10 positions agree with TRBD2. Trimming at V came to 4 bases and at J to 2 bases, leaving 6 bases not matched to a gene. Germline CDR1 is MDHEN and CDR2 is SYDVKM. CDR3 size: 16 residues. The CDR3 is CASSSIGTSATDTQYF. The CDR3 region has the DNA TGTGCCAGCAGTTCCATTGGGACTAGCGCCACAGATACGCAGTATTTT.

This clonotype was detected only a few times. The chain recombines TRBV20-1 with TRBJ2-7, with 8 positions matching TRBD2. CDR3 length: 15 amino acids. The V gene end was trimmed by 2 bases and the J gene end by 4 bases; junction bases not matched to a gene: 10. CDR1 and CDR2 (germline): DFQATT, SNEGSKA (reference sequence). The CDR3 DNA sequence: TGCAGTGCTAGACCTGCGGGAGGACACCAATACGAGCAGTACTTC. Encoded protein: CSARPAGGHQYEQYF.

The chain joins TRBV30 to TRBJ2-4; 9 positions match TRBD2. Germline loops: CDR1 GTSNPN, CDR2 SVGIG (reference sequence). V lost 3 bases and J lost 3; bases outside the gene matches: 21. The CDR3 sequence is 20 residues long. The CDR3 nucleotides read TGTGCCTGGAGGCTTGGCGGGACTAGCTCTGGTTTTAGGGTCAAAAACATTCAGTACTTC. Protein product: CAWRLGGTSSGFRVKNIQYF.

This clonotype came up a few times. This chain joins TRBV7-9 and TRBJ1-5; 7 positions match TRBD1. Germline values: CDR1 SEHNR, CDR2 FQNEAQ (reference sequence). The length of the CDR3 is 13 residues. Trimming took 3 bases from V and 7 from J; bases not matched to a gene: 3. The CDR3 nucleotides read TGTGCCAGCAGCTTGCAGGGGGAGCAGCCCCAGCATTTT. Translating it yields CASSLQGEQPQHF.

This clonotype was detected only a few times. This sequence joins TRBV25-1 and TRBJ2-3; D is ambiguous. Germline CDR1 is MGHDK and CDR2 is SYGVNS. V lost 1 base and J 1 base, leaving 3 bases between the germline ends. This CDR3 comprises 13 residues. CDR3 sequence: CASSELGTDTQYF. DNA for the CDR3: TGTGCCAGCAGTGAATTAGGCACAGATACGCAGTATTTT.

The genes are TRBV3-1 and TRBJ1-2; unclear D gene. The V end was cut by 2 bases, the J end by 3 bases, with 19 bases between. The CDR3 runs 17 residues. Per germline, CDR1 LGHDT and CDR2 YNNKEL (reference sequence). The DNA of the CDR3 is TGTGCCAGCAGCCAAACACCGCCTGTGCCGAGGTACTATGGCTACACCTTC. Translation gives CASSQTPPVPRYYGYTF. The variable domain in full, completed from reference TRBV3-1 and TRBJ1-2, reads DTAVSQTPKYLVTQMGNDKSIKCEQNLGHDTMYWYKQDSKKFLKIMFSYNNKELIINETVPNRFSPKSPDKAHLNLHINSLELGDSAVYFCASSQTPPVPRYYGYTFGSGTRLTVV.

This clonotype was observed many times. The chain joins TRBV30 to TRBJ1-5; D gene unclear. The V gene's germline CDR1 is GTSNPN and CDR2 SVGIG (reference sequence). The V end lost 0 bases, the J end lost 6 bases, and 12 bases lay between the germline ends. The CDR3 contains 14 residues. The CDR3 sequence: CAWSVLGFGQPQHF. The CDR3 DNA is TGTGCCTGGAGTGTACTAGGGTTTGGTCAGCCCCAGCATTTT.

The gene calls are TRBV20-1 and TRBJ1-2; D is possibly TRBD1 (5 bases). CDR3 length equals 14 residues. With 3 bases removed from V and 6 bases from J, the gap between germline ends came to 17 bases. In germline, CDR1 is DFQATT, CDR2 SNEGSKA (reference sequence). The CDR3 spells CSASPQGREDGYTF. In DNA form, the CDR3 reads TGCAGTGCTAGCCCCCAGGGACGGGAAGATGGCTACACCTTC.

This clonotype appeared many times. The genes are TRBV4-2 and TRBJ2-5; 7 bases match TRBD2. Germline CDR1 LGHNA, CDR2 YNFKEQ. V lost 1 base, J lost 5 bases, and 10 bases stayed unmatched. CDR3 size: 16 residues. The CDR3: CASSQGASGIGETQYF. CDR3 sequence (DNA): TGTGCCAGCAGCCAAGGGGCGAGCGGGATAGGGGAGACCCAGTACTTC.

There are many counts of this clonotype. The gene calls are TRBV20-1 and TRBJ1-5, with 8 bases that match TRBD1. Germline CDR1 is DFQATT and CDR2 is SNEGSKA (reference sequence). The V segment lost 3 bases and the J segment 3 bases; nucleotides outside the gene matches: 7. This CDR3 region has 15 residues. CDR3 sequence (DNA): TGCAGTGCTAGTTATGGGACAGGAAACAATCAGCCCCAGCATTTT. Its translation is CSASYGTGNNQPQHF.

This clonotype was picked up many times. The chain combines TRBV9 with TRBJ2-1, with 7 bases aligning to TRBD2. The CDR3 extends over 15 amino acids. CDR1 and CDR2 (germline): SGDLS, YYNGEE. The junction had 10 bases not matched to a gene; V was cut back by 0 bases and J by 10 bases. DNA of the CDR3: TGTGCCAGCAGCGTAGATCCGAGACTAGCCAAAGAGCAGTTCTTC. Its translation: CASSVDPRLAKEQFF.

In its sample, this clonotype was seen many times. This chain connects TRBV4-2 to TRBJ1-1; no definite D call. This CDR3 has 16 amino acids. Per germline, CDR1 LGHNA and CDR2 YNFKEQ. V gave up 0 bases and J gave up 1 base, with 12 bases separating them. The CDR3 sequence is CASSQDNSKGNTEAFF. In DNA, the CDR3 is TGTGCCAGCAGCCAAGATAATTCCAAAGGGAACACTGAAGCTTTCTTT.

This clonotype was counted at least ten times. V gene TRBV12-3 or TRBV12-4 combines with J gene TRBJ2-3; D unclear. This CDR3 region has 14 residues. Between the trimmed V and J ends, which lost 8 bases and 1 base, there was a span of 13 bases. In DNA, the CDR3 is TGTGCCAGCTCCGCTGATCGCCGCACAGATACGCAGTATTTT. It yields the protein CASSADRRTDTQYF.

This chain uses TRBV7-6 with TRBJ2-3; 7 bases agree with TRBD2. Germline lookup yields CDR1 SGHVS and CDR2 FNYEAQ. This CDR3 region has 15 residues. The trim removed 5 bases at V and 6 bases at J, leaving 11 bases unmatched. The CDR3 bases are TGTGCCAGCAGCGTTGTTGGCGGGAGCCCGGATACGCAGTATTTT. Its translation: CASSVVGGSPDTQYF.

This chain joins TRBV5-4 and TRBJ2-1; D remains unclear. Germline CDR1 is SGHNT and CDR2 is YYREEE (reference sequence). Trimming took 5 bases from V and 6 from J, leaving 9 bases between them. The CDR3 contains 12 residues. As DNA, the CDR3 is TGTGCCAGCAGGGTGTATGGCAATGAGCAGTTCTTC. Amino acid sequence: CASRVYGNEQFF. The whole variable domain, remainder taken from reference TRBV5-4 and TRBJ2-1, is ETGVTQSPTHLIKTRGQQVTLRCSSQSGHNTVSWYQQALGQGPQFIFQYYREEENGRGNFPPRFSGLQFPNYSSELNVNALELDDSALYLCASRVYGNEQFFGPGTRLTVL.

This clonotype was seen ten or more times. The chain links TRBV28 to TRBJ1-2, with D possibly TRBD1 on 5 matching bases. Germline-derived CDR1 and CDR2 are MDHEN and SYDVKM. Trimming cost V 8 bases and J 6 bases, with 19 bases left between them. This CDR3 region has 14 residues. The CDR3 DNA follows: TGTGCCAGCGCCTTCAGGGTGGAGAGTGATGGCTACACCTTC. This codes for CASAFRVESDGYTF.

This clonotype was found many times. The rearrangement uses TRBV30 and TRBJ1-5; possible D gene TRBD1, 5 bases. The ends were cut back, 1 base at V and 4 bases at J, with 8 bases in the middle. Germline lookup yields CDR1 GTSNPN and CDR2 SVGIG (reference sequence). The CDR3 length is 13 residues. The CDR3 DNA follows: TGTGCCTGGAGTGGGGACGGGAATCAGCCCCAGCATTTT. This encodes CAWSGDGNQPQHF.

This clonotype was seen at least ten times. The chain couples TRBV6-1 to TRBJ1-1, with a possible D match to TRBD1 (6 bases). Trimming removed 6 bases at V and 6 bases at J, with 14 bases between. The CDR3 runs to 13 residues. CDR1 and CDR2 (germline): MNHNS, SASEGT. The DNA for the CDR3 is TGTGCCAGCAGGAGGGGGGCAGGGCCTGAAGCTTTCTTT. Residues: CASRRGAGPEAFF.

The sample holds many counts of this clonotype. V and J are TRBV3-1 and TRBJ1-2; D is uncertain. The CDR3 runs to 14 residues. Germline CDR1 and CDR2: LGHDT and YNNKEL (reference sequence). V gave up 0 bases and J gave up 3 bases, with 8 bases separating them. The CDR3 reads CASSQDEADYGYTF. CDR3 nucleotide sequence: TGTGCCAGCAGCCAAGATGAGGCAGACTATGGCTACACCTTC.

The CDR3 DNA follows: TGTGCCAGCAGCTTGGTTAGCGTCCTAGCGGGGGGTATGGGGGAGCAGTTCTTC. This sequence encodes CASSLVSVLAGGMGEQFF. This sequence joins TRBV7-2 and TRBJ2-1, with 11 bases that match TRBD2. With V trimmed by 3 bases and J by 10 bases, 17 bases remained unmatched. CDR1 is SGHTA and CDR2 is FQGNSA in the germline V gene. The CDR3 has 18 amino acids. Drawing the rest from reference TRBV7-2 and TRBJ2-1, the complete variable domain is GAGVSQSPSNKVTEKGKDVELRCDPISGHTALYWYRQSLGQGLEFLIYFQGNSAPDKSGLPSDRFSAERTGGSVSTLTIQRTQQEDSAVYLCASSLVSVLAGGMGEQFFGPGTRLTVL.

This chain uses TRBV5-1 with TRBJ2-1, with D tentatively TRBD1 (6 bases). The germline gives CDR1 SGHRS, CDR2 YFSETQ. V was clipped by 0 bases and J by 0 bases, with 10 bases between them. This CDR3 has 16 residues. The CDR3 region has the DNA TGCGCCAGCAGCTTGGAGGGGGACAACTCCTACAATGAGCAGTTCTTC. Amino acids: CASSLEGDNSYNEQFF.

This chain links TRBV27 with TRBJ2-7; D is perhaps TRBD1 or TRBD2 (5 bases each). This CDR3 is 15 amino acids long. Looked up from germline, CDR1 is MNHEY and CDR2 is SMNVEV (reference sequence). V lost 2 bases and J lost 2, with 13 bases in between. The CDR3 nucleotides are TGTGCCAGCAGTTTACCCGGGACCCCTACCTACGAGCAGTACTTC. Its protein is CASSLPGTPTYEQYF.